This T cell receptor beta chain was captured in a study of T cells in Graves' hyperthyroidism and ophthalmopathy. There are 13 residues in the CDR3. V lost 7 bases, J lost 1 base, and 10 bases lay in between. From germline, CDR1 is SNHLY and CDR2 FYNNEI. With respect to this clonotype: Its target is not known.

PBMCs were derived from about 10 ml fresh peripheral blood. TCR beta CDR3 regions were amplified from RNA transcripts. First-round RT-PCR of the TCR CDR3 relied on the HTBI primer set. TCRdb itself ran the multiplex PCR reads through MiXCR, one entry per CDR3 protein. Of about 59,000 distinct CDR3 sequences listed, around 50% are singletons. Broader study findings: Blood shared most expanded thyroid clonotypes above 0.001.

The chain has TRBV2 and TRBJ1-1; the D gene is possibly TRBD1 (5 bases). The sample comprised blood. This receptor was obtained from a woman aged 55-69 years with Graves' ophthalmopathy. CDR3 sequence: CASTAGRNTEAFF. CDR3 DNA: TGTGCCAGCACCGCAGGGCGGAACACTGAAGCTTTCTTT.